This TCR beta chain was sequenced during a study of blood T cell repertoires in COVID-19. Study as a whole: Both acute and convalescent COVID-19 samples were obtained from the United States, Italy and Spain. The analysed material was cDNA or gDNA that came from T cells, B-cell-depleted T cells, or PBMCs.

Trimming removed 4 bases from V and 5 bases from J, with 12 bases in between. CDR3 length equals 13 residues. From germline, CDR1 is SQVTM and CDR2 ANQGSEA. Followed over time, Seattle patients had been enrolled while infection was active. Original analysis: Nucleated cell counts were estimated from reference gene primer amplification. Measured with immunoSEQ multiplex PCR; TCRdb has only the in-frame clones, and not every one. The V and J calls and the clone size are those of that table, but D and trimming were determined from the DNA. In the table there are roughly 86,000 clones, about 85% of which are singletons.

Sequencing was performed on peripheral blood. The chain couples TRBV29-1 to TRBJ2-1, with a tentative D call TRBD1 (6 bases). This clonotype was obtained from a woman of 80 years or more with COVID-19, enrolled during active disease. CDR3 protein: CSVATGTNNEQFF. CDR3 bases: TGCAGCGTTGCCACCGGGACAAACAATGAGCAGTTCTTC.